This is a list of T cell receptor beta chains from one sample in a study of CD8 T cells in Susac syndrome. TCRdb fed the immunoSEQ multiplex PCR reads into MiXCR, producing one record per CDR3 protein. The sample yields some 120,000 distinct CDR3 sequences, over 90% seen once. The sequenced sample was CD8+ T cells from PBMCs. Source of these receptors: a human donor with multiple sclerosis. Both conserved end residues are part of each CDR3. Fields, in order: D gene, J gene, clone size, V gene, CDR3 protein, CDR3 DNA. A D gene is named only where the DNA matches it firmly. Not all rows give a size; the values are once, few, many and, for expanded clones, a class.

D gene: .
J gene: TRBJ2-1
clone size: .
V gene: TRBV4-1
CDR3 protein: CASSQEGGRGNEQFF
CDR3 DNA: TGCGCCAGCAGCCAAGAAGGGGGGCGCGGGAATGAGCAGTTCTTC

D gene: .
J gene: TRBJ2-4
clone size: .
V gene: TRBV5-1
CDR3 protein: CASSWGVGHLAKNIQYF
CDR3 DNA: TGCGCCAGCAGCTGGGGCGTGGGACACCTAGCCAAAAACATTCAGTACTTC

D gene: TRBD1
J gene: TRBJ2-2
clone size: .
V gene: TRBV7-3
CDR3 protein: CASSPGQGVGELFF
CDR3 DNA: TGTGCCAGCAGCCCCGGACAGGGAGTGGGGGAGCTGTTTTTT

D gene: .
J gene: TRBJ1-5
clone size: .
V gene: TRBV7-9
CDR3 protein: CASSFTGNQPQHF
CDR3 DNA: TGTGCCAGCAGTTTTACCGGGAATCAGCCCCAGCATTTT

D gene: TRBD1
J gene: TRBJ1-1
clone size: .
V gene: TRBV27
CDR3 protein: CASSRRTGLEAFF
CDR3 DNA: TGTGCCAGCAGTAGACGGACAGGGCTAGAAGCTTTCTTT

D gene: TRBD2
J gene: TRBJ2-7
clone size: .
V gene: TRBV19
CDR3 protein: CASSSRTSGGYEQYF
CDR3 DNA: TGTGCCAGTAGTTCCAGGACTAGCGGGGGCTACGAGCAGTACTTC

D gene: .
J gene: TRBJ1-2
clone size: once
V gene: TRBV29-1
CDR3 protein: CSAWDGYGYTF
CDR3 DNA: TGCAGCGCCTGGGACGGTTATGGCTACACCTTC

D gene: .
J gene: TRBJ2-1
clone size: .
V gene: TRBV24-1
CDR3 protein: CATSVPGSYNEQFF
CDR3 DNA: TGTGCCACCAGTGTCCCGGGATCCTACAATGAGCAGTTCTTC

D gene: .
J gene: TRBJ2-2
clone size: .
V gene: TRBV25-1
CDR3 protein: CASSWGRNTGELFF
CDR3 DNA: TGTGCCAGCAGTTGGGGGAGGAACACCGGGGAGCTGTTTTTT

D gene: .
J gene: TRBJ2-5
clone size: .
V gene: TRBV9
CDR3 protein: CASSVAGSGETQYF
CDR3 DNA: TGTGCCAGCAGCGTAGCTGGGTCTGGAGAGACCCAGTACTTC

D gene: TRBD1
J gene: TRBJ1-2
clone size: .
V gene: TRBV5-1
CDR3 protein: CASSLDDRGKYGYTF
CDR3 DNA: TGCGCCAGCAGCTTGGACGACAGGGGCAAATATGGCTACACCTTC

D gene: .
J gene: TRBJ2-3
clone size: .
V gene: TRBV4-1
CDR3 protein: CASSQVRDTTDTQYF
CDR3 DNA: TGCGCCAGCAGCCAAGTAAGGGACACCACAGATACGCAGTATTTT

D gene: .
J gene: TRBJ1-3
clone size: .
V gene: TRBV9
CDR3 protein: CASSAAGGTGNTIYF
CDR3 DNA: TGTGCCAGCAGCGCTGCGGGAGGAACTGGAAACACCATATATTTT

D gene: .
J gene: TRBJ1-1
clone size: few
V gene: TRBV27
CDR3 protein: CASSLGANTEAFF
CDR3 DNA: TGTGCCAGCAGTTTGGGGGCGAACACTGAAGCTTTCTTT

D gene: TRBD1
J gene: TRBJ1-1
clone size: .
V gene: TRBV27
CDR3 protein: CASSPGTGPEAFF
CDR3 DNA: TGTGCCAGCAGTCCGGGGACAGGGCCTGAAGCTTTCTTT

D gene: TRBD1
J gene: TRBJ2-1
clone size: .
V gene: TRBV7-9
CDR3 protein: CASSWGTGDPFF
CDR3 DNA: TGTGCCAGCAGCTGGGGGACAGGGGACCCGTTCTTC

D gene: .
J gene: TRBJ2-1
clone size: .
V gene: TRBV9
CDR3 protein: CASSPSSGTGLYNEQFF
CDR3 DNA: TGTGCCAGCAGCCCATCATCCGGGACGGGCCTATACAATGAGCAGTTCTTC

D gene: .
J gene: TRBJ1-2
clone size: .
V gene: TRBV5-5
CDR3 protein: CASSLEQGSRYTF
CDR3 DNA: TGTGCCAGCAGCTTGGAGCAAGGGAGTCGCTACACCTTC

D gene: .
J gene: TRBJ2-2
clone size: few
V gene: TRBV14
CDR3 protein: CASSQDPRRVVGELFF
CDR3 DNA: TGTGCCAGCAGCCAAGATCCGCGGCGAGTTGTCGGGGAGCTGTTTTTT

D gene: .
J gene: TRBJ2-2
clone size: .
V gene: TRBV4-1
CDR3 protein: CASGGVPNTGELFF
CDR3 DNA: TGCGCCAGCGGCGGTGTGCCGAACACCGGGGAGCTGTTTTTT

D gene: .
J gene: TRBJ2-1
clone size: .
V gene: TRBV3-1
CDR3 protein: CASSQPGAGLNEQFF
CDR3 DNA: TGTGCCAGCAGCCAACCCGGGGCGGGGTTGAATGAGCAGTTCTTC

D gene: TRBD1
J gene: TRBJ2-1
clone size: .
V gene: TRBV7-7
CDR3 protein: CASSLQGVHNEQFF
CDR3 DNA: TGTGCTAGCAGCCTACAGGGGGTCCACAATGAGCAGTTCTTC

D gene: TRBD1
J gene: TRBJ2-7
clone size: .
V gene: TRBV2
CDR3 protein: CAYRGNYYEQYF
CDR3 DNA: TGTGCCTACAGGGGGAATTACTACGAGCAGTACTTC

D gene: TRBD1
J gene: TRBJ1-3
clone size: .
V gene: TRBV30
CDR3 protein: CAWSYRGSGNTIYF
CDR3 DNA: TGTGCCTGGAGCTACAGGGGATCCGGAAACACCATATATTTT

D gene: TRBD1
J gene: TRBJ1-1
clone size: .
V gene: TRBV13
CDR3 protein: CASSPGTVTEAFF
CDR3 DNA: TGTGCCAGCAGCCCTGGGACAGTGACCGAAGCTTTCTTT

D gene: .
J gene: TRBJ1-2
clone size: .
V gene: TRBV29-1
CDR3 protein: CSVPGSSSYGYTF
CDR3 DNA: TGCAGCGTCCCCGGATCCTCCAGCTATGGCTACACCTTC

D gene: TRBD2
J gene: TRBJ2-1
clone size: .
V gene: TRBV7-6
CDR3 protein: CASSLEWTSDYNEQFF
CDR3 DNA: TGTGCCAGCAGCTTAGAGTGGACTAGCGATTACAATGAGCAGTTCTTC